The 19 T cell receptor beta chains in this list originate from one sample, sequenced in a study of blood T cell repertoires in COVID-19. Profiling relied on immunoSEQ multiplex PCR, and the TCRdb table lists in-frame clones only, not all of them. The profile shows about 110,000 clones, about 90% of them singletons. Material for sequencing was peripheral blood. These TCRs come from a human donor in a cohort sampled during active COVID-19.

The chain couples TRBV6-2 or TRBV6-3 to TRBJ2-2; the match to TRBD1 covers 8 bases. Germline CDR1 reads MNHEY; CDR2 reads SVGEGT. This CDR3 is 15 amino acids long. Trimming cost V 5 bases and J 4 bases; bases outside gene matches: 6. The CDR3 loop reads CASSHRTGPTGELFF. In nucleotides, the CDR3 is TGTGCCAGCAGTCACCGGACAGGGCCCACCGGGGAGCTGTTTTTT.

The chain couples TRBV14 to TRBJ1-1, with TRBD1 matching over 7 bases. The CDR3 has 16 amino acids. V lost 4 bases, J lost 6 bases, and 14 bases stayed unmatched. The germline CDR1 and CDR2 sequences are SGHDN and FVKESK. The CDR3 nucleotides read TGTGCCAGCAGCCCTACAGGGGCTGATCTCTTCCCTGAAGCTTTCTTT. Encoded protein: CASSPTGADLFPEAFF.

This chain uses TRBV10-1 with TRBJ2-3; maybe TRBD2 (5 bases). The germline CDR1 and CDR2 sequences are WNHNN and SYGVQD (reference sequence). CDR3 length: 15 amino acids. Trimming cost V 5 bases and J 0 bases, with 12 bases left between them. The CDR3 region is CASSRADPSTDTQYF. As DNA, the CDR3 is TGCGCCAGCAGTAGAGCGGACCCTAGCACAGATACGCAGTATTTT.

The CDR3 bases are TGTGCCACCAGCAGAGGGGGAGGGACTACCCGCCACCCAGGGAATGAGCAGTTCTTC. Translation gives CATSRGGGTTRHPGNEQFF. This chain links TRBV15 with TRBJ2-1; 7 nucleotides agree with TRBD2. The germline CDR1 and CDR2 sequences are LNHNV and YYDKDF (reference sequence). The CDR3 totals 19 residues. The trim removed 1 base at V and 7 bases at J, leaving 19 bases unmatched.

The chain employs TRBV7-9 and TRBJ2-3, with TRBD2 matching 9 bases. The germline V gene encodes CDR1 SEHNR and CDR2 FQNEAQ (reference sequence). CDR3 size: 18 residues. Trimming at V came to 5 bases and at J to 3 bases, leaving 15 bases not matched to a gene. The CDR3 DNA reads as TGTGCCAGCAGCGCCGTCTTACTGGCGGGGGGGCGAACAGATACGCAGTATTTT. Protein product: CASSAVLLAGGRTDTQYF.

This clone occurred once. This rearrangement joins TRBV7-9 to TRBJ2-1; D is uncertain. Germline V lookup: CDR1 SEHNR, CDR2 FQNEAQ (reference sequence). V lost 8 bases and J lost 10, with 9 bases in between. The CDR3 spans 10 residues. The CDR3 spells CASGTREQFF. The DNA of the CDR3 is TGTGCCAGCGGAACGAGGGAGCAGTTCTTC.

J is TRBJ2-7 and V is TRBV5-6; 7 bases agree with TRBD2. J lost 0 bases, V lost 7 bases, and 4 bases had no gene match. CDR3 length: 13 residues. Germline V CDR1 and CDR2: SGHDT, YYEEEE. The CDR3 reads CASQSGISYEQYF. The DNA of the CDR3 is TGTGCCAGCCAGAGCGGGATCTCCTACGAGCAGTACTTC.

The CDR3 sequence: CASSRARPQETQYF. DNA for the CDR3: TGTGCCAGCAGCCGAGCTAGACCCCAAGAGACCCAGTACTTC. The genes are TRBV3-1 (or the pseudogene TRBV3-2) and TRBJ2-5; D is ambiguous. Trimming cost V 4 bases and J 1 base, with 10 bases left between them. The CDR3 is 14 residues long. CDR1 LGHDT and CDR2 YNNKEL come from the germline V gene (reference sequence).

This clone appeared once. This chain uses TRBV4-2 with TRBJ1-2; D is unclear. V shed 4 bases and J shed 3 bases, with 15 bases lying between them. The CDR3 totals 15 residues. Per the germline V gene, CDR1 is LGHNA and CDR2 is YNFKEQ. The CDR3 bases are TGTGCCAGCAGCCCGAGAATGACTGCTGACTATGGCTACACCTTC. It translates to CASSPRMTADYGYTF.

The gene calls are TRBV6-5 and TRBJ2-7, with TRBD1 matching 11 bases. Looked up from germline, CDR1 is MNHEY and CDR2 is SVGAGI. J lost 2 bases, V lost 4 bases, and 1 base had no gene match. The CDR3 contains 14 residues. In nucleotides, the CDR3 is TGTGCCAGCAGTTGGACAGGGGGCGCCTACGAGCAGTACTTC. It specifies CASSWTGGAYEQYF.

The V gene is TRBV9, the J gene TRBJ1-2; D is unresolved. The CDR3 runs to 13 residues. V was trimmed by 3 bases and J by 8 bases, leaving 14 bases between them. The germline V gene has CDR1 SGDLS and CDR2 YYNGEE. CDR3 residues: CASSGHPTQGYTF. DNA of the CDR3: TGTGCCAGCAGCGGACACCCTACCCAAGGCTACACCTTC.

The rearrangement links TRBV6-4 to TRBJ2-7; weak D call: TRBD2 (6 bases). The germline V and J ends were trimmed by 7 bases and 7 bases, with 20 bases remaining between them. Germline CDR1 and CDR2: MRHNA and SNTAGT. The CDR3 sequence is 14 residues long. The CDR3 DNA reads TGTGCCAGCAAACGTAACGGAGGGATGCGGGAGCAGTACTTC. Its translation: CASKRNGGMREQYF.

J is TRBJ2-5 and V is TRBV5-4, with 11 bases fitting TRBD1. The germline V gene has CDR1 SGHNT and CDR2 YYREEE (reference sequence). The length of the CDR3 is 14 residues. With V trimmed by 4 bases and J by 5 bases, 4 bases remained unmatched. In DNA, the CDR3 is TGTGCCAGCAGCCACAGGGACAGGGGGGAGACCCAGTACTTC. Translation gives CASSHRDRGETQYF. Based on the CDR3 plus reference TRBV5-4 and TRBJ2-5, the full variable domain is ETGVTQSPTHLIKTRGQQVTLRCSSQSGHNTVSWYQQALGQGPQFIFQYYREEENGRGNFPPRFSGLQFPNYSSELNVNALELDDSALYLCASSHRDRGETQYFGPGTRLLVL.

CDR3 region: CASRETGNYEQYF. For the CDR3, the DNA is TGTGCCAGCAGGGAGACAGGGAACTACGAGCAGTACTTC. V and J are TRBV6-5 and TRBJ2-7; 7 nucleotides agree with TRBD1. The CDR3 loop spans 13 amino acids. Germline CDR1 MNHEY, CDR2 SVGAGI. V trimming: 6 bases; J trimming: 3 bases; junction bases outside the gene matches: 5.

The chain carries TRBV7-8 and TRBJ2-2; D is perhaps TRBD2 (5 bases). The V end was cut by 0 bases, the J end by 7 bases, with 21 bases between. The CDR3 contains 18 residues. Germline CDR1 and CDR2: SGHVS and FQNEAQ. CDR3 coding DNA: TGTGCCAGCAGCTTAGCCCCGCTGTTAGCGAACCACGGCGGGGAGCTGTTTTTT. Its protein is CASSLAPLLANHGGELFF.

The genes are TRBV5-1 and TRBJ1-4; D not resolved. The CDR3 runs 12 residues. Deletions cut 4 bases from V and 8 bases from J, with 9 bases between. Per germline, CDR1 SGHRS and CDR2 YFSETQ. In nucleotides, the CDR3 is TGCGCCAGCAGCGAGAGAGGGGAAAAACTGTTTTTT. Translating gives CASSERGEKLFF.

The V call is TRBV11-2, the J call TRBJ2-7, with a possible D match to TRBD1 (7 bases). V lost 3 bases, J lost 3 bases, and 12 bases lay in between. The CDR3 loop spans 14 amino acids. In germline, CDR1 is SGHAT, CDR2 FQNNGV. This CDR3 is CASSLGGQSYEQYF. The DNA of the CDR3 is TGTGCCAGCAGCTTGGGGGGACAGAGCTACGAGCAGTACTTC.

This clone was recorded only once. The chain carries TRBV3-1 (or the pseudogene TRBV3-2) and TRBJ1-2; D is unresolved. The CDR3 spans 12 residues. Germline CDR1 reads LGHDT; CDR2 reads YNNKEL (reference sequence). Trimming pared 4 bases from V and 4 bases from J, leaving 7 bases between. CDR3 residues: CASSRASYGYTF. DNA for the CDR3: TGTGCCAGCAGCCGGGCCTCCTATGGCTACACCTTC.

This chain joins TRBV9 and TRBJ1-1, with a weak D call TRBD1 (6 bases). Germline V gene lookup returns CDR1 SGDLS and CDR2 YYNGEE. V lost 2 bases to trimming and J lost 4 bases, with 18 bases between them. The CDR3 runs to 16 residues. CDR3 coding DNA: TGTGCCAGCAGCGTGGGTAACGGGGGGCCGGGCACTGAAGCTTTCTTT. This sequence encodes CASSVGNGGPGTEAFF.